One T cell receptor beta chain is described in this entry. Its antigen is still unknown. The data originate from a study of T cell repertoires in cytomegalovirus infection. About the study: HLA-B-restricted CMV epitopes that are well studied, plus recently identified HLA-C-restricted ones, were used by the study. The study's findings and limits: Across the ex vivo response, the dominant clonotypes were HLA-C-restricted CMV-specific TCR beta clonotypes.

TCRdb fed the reads into MiXCR, producing one record per CDR3 protein. The sample consists of about 110,000 distinct CDR3 sequences, 30% to 35% of them appearing once. Germline CDR1 reads DFQATT; CDR2 reads SNEGSKA (reference sequence). V lost 0 bases to trimming and J lost 4 bases, with 10 bases between them. The CDR3 has 13 residues. This clonotype originated in a human donor in good health (CMV status not recorded). Some clones in this sample may be carry-over from other donors' samples. The sample here was CD8+ T cells from cultured PBMCs, taken from culture after CMV antigen stimulation. This sequence joins TRBV20-1 and TRBJ2-7, with D uncertain. In nucleotides, the CDR3 is TGCAGTGCTAGAGATCCCGATCGGTACGAGCAGTACTTC. The encoded protein is CSARDPDRYEQYF.